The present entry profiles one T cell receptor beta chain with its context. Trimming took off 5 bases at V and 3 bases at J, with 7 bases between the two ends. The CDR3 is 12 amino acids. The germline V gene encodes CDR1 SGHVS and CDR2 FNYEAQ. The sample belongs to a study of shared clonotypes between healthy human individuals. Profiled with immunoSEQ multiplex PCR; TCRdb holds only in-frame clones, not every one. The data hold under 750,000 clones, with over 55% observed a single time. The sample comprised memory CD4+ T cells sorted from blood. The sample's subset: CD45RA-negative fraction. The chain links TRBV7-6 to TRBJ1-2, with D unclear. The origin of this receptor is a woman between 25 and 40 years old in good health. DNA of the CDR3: TGTGCCAGCAGCCGGCAGTACTATGGCTACACCTTC. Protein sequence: CASSRQYYGYTF.